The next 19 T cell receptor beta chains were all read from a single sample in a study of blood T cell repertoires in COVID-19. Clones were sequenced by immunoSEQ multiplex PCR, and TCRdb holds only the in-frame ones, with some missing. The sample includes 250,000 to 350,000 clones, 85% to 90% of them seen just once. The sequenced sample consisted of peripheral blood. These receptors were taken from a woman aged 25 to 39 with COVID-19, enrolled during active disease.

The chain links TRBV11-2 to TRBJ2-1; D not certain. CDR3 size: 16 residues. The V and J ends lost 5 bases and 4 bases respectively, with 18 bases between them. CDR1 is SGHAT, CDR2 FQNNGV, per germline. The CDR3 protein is CASSVRPRIGYNEQFF. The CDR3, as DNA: TGTGCCAGCAGCGTTCGGCCCCGGATCGGGTACAATGAGCAGTTCTTC.

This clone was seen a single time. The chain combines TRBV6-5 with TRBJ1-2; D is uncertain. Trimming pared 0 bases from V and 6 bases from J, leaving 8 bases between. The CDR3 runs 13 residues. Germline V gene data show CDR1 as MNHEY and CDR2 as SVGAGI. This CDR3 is CASSYSRGNGYTF. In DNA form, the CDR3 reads TGTGCCAGCAGTTACTCGAGAGGGAATGGCTACACCTTC.

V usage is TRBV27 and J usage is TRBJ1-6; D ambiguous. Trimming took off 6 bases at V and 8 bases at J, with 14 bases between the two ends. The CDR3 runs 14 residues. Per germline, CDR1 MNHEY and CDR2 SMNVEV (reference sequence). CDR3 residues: CASSLRGRDSPLHF. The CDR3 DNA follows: TGTGCCAGCAGCCTACGGGGTAGGGATTCACCCCTCCACTTT.

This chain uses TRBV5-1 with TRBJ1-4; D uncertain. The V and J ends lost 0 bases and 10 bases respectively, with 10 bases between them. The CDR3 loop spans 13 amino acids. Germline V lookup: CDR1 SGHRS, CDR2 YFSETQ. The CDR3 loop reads CASSLDLGGKLFF. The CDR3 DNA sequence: TGCGCCAGCAGCTTGGACCTCGGCGGAAAACTGTTTTTT.

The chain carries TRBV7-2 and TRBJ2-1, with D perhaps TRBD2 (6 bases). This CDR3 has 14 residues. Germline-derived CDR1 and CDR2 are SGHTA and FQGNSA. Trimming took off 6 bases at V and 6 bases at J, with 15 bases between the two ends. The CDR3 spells CASSSYRDSNEQFF. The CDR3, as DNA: TGTGCCAGCAGTTCCTACCGGGACTCCAATGAGCAGTTCTTC.

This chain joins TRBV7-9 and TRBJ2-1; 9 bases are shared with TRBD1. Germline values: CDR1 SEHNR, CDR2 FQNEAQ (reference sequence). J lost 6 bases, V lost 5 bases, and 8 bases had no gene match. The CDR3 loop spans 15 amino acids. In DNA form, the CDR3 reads TGTGCCAGCAGCACCGGGACAGGGTGGGTCAATGAGCAGTTCTTC. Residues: CASSTGTGWVNEQFF. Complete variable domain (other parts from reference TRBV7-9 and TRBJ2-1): DTGVSQNPRHKITKRGQNVTFRCDPISEHNRLYWYRQTLGQGPEFLTYFQNEAQLEKSRLLSDRFSAERPKGSFSTLEIQRTEQGDSAMYLCASSTGTGWVNEQFFGPGTRLTVL.

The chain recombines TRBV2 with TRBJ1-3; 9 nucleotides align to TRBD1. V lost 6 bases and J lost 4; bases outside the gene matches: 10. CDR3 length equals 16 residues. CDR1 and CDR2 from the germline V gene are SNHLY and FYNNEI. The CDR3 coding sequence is TGTGCCAGCAGAGTCTCACAGGGGGCAGGGGGAAACACCATATATTTT. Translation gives CASRVSQGAGGNTIYF.

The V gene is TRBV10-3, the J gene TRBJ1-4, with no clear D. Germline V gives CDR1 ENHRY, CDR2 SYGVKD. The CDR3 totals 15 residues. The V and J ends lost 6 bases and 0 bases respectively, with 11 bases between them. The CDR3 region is CAISPDGTTNEKLFF. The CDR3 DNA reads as TGTGCCATCAGCCCCGACGGGACAACTAATGAAAAACTGTTTTTT.

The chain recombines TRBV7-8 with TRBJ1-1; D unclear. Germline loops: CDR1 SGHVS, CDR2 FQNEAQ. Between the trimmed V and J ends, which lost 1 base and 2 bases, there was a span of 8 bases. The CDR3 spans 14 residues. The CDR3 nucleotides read TGTGCCAGCAGCTTAGGGGCAGGAAACACTGAAGCTTTCTTT. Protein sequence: CASSLGAGNTEAFF.

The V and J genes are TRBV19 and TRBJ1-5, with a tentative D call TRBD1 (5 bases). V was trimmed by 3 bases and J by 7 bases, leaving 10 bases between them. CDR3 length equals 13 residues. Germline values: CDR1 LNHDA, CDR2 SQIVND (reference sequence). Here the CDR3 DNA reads TGTGCCAGTAGTATGGAAGGGGCCCAGCCCCAGCATTTT. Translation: CASSMEGAQPQHF.

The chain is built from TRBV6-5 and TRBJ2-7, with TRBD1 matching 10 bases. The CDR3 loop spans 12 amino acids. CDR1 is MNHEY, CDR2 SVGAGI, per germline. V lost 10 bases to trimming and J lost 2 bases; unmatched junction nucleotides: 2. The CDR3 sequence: CATGQGAYEQYF. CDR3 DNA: TGTGCCACCGGACAGGGGGCCTACGAGCAGTACTTC.

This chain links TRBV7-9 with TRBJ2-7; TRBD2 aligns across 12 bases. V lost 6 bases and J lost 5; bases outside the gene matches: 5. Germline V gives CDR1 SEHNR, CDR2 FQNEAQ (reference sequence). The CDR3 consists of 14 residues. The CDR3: CASRTSGSGDEQYF. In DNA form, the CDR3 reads TGTGCCAGCAGGACTAGCGGGAGTGGCGACGAGCAGTACTTC.

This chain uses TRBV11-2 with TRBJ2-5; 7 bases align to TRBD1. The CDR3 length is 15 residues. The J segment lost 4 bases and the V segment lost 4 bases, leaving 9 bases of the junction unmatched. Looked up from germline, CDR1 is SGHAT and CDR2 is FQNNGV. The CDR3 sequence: CASSSGQVKGETQYF. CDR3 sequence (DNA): TGTGCCAGCAGCTCCGGACAGGTGAAAGGAGAGACCCAGTACTTC.

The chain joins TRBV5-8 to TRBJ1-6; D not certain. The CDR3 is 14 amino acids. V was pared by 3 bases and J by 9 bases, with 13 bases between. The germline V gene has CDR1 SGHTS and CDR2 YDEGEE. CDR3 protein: CASSSGRGFSPLHF. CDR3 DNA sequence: TGTGCCAGCAGCTCTGGACGGGGTTTTTCACCCCTCCACTTT.

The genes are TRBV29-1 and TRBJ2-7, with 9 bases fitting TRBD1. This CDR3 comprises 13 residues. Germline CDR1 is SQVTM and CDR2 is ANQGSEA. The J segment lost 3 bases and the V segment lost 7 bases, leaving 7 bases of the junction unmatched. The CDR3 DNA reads TGCAGCGCTTACAGGGGGCAAGGCTACGAGCAGTACTTC. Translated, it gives CSAYRGQGYEQYF.

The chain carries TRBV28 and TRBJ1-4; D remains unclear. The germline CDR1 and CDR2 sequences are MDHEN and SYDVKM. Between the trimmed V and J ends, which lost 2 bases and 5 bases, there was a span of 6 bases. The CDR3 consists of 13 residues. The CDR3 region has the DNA TGTGCCAGCAGTTTAGCTAGAAATGAAAAACTGTTTTTT. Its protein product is CASSLARNEKLFF.

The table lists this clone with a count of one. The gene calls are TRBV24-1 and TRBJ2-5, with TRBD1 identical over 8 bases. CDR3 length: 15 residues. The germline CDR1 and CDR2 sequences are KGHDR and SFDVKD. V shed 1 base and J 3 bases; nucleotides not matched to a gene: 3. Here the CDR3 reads CATSDFRTGKETQYF. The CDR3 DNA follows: TGTGCCACCAGTGATTTCAGGACAGGGAAAGAGACCCAGTACTTC.

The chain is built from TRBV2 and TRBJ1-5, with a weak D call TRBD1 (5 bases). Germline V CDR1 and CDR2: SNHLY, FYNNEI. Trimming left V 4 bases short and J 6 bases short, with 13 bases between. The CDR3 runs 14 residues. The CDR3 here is CASSVSGWSQPQHF. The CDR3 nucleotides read TGTGCCAGCAGTGTATCAGGGTGGAGTCAGCCCCAGCATTTT.

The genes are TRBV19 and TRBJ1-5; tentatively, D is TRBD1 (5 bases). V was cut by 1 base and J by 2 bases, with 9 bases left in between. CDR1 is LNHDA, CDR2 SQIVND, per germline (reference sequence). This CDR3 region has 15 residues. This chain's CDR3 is CASSIGGVGNQPQHF. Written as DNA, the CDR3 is TGTGCCAGTAGTATAGGGGGGGTGGGCAATCAGCCCCAGCATTTT.